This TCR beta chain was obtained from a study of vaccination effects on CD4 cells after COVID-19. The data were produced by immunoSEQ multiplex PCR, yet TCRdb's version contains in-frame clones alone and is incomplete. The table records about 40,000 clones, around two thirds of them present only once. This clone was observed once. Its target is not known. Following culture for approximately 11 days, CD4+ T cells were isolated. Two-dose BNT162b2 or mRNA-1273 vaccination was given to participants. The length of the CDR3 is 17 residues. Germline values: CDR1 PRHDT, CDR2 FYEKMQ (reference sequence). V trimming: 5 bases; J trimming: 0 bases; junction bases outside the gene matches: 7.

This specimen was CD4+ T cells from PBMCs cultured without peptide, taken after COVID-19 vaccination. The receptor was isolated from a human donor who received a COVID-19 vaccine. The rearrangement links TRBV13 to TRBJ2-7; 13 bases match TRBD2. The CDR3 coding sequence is TGTGCCAGCAGCCCGGGACTAGCGGGACAAATCTCCTACGAGCAGTACTTC. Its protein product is CASSPGLAGQISYEQYF.